A selection of T cell receptor beta chains follows, all from one sample in a study of post-analysis software for immune sequencing data. TCRdb reprocessed the PCR reads with MiXCR, giving one entry per CDR3 protein. The sample lists hundreds of thousands of distinct CDR3 sequences, 25% to 30% occurring once. Sequencing input: blood. The receptor source for this set is a girl between 10 and 17 years old with multiple sclerosis. CDR3s include the opening cysteine and the closing phenylalanine or tryptophan. A D gene is named only where the DNA matches it firmly. The size of a clone is reported for some rows only, either as once, few or many, or as a class for expanded clones.

TRBJ2-3,few,TRBV9,TRBD2,TGTGCCAGCAGCCCAGAGGGGCTAGCGGGGTACACAGATACGCAGTATTTT,CASSPEGLAGYTDTQYF
TRBJ2-3,NA,TRBV20-1,NA,TGCAGTGCTAAATGGGACTTTTCCGGGGGAGATACGCAGTATTTT,CSAKWDFSGGDTQYF
TRBJ2-7,once,TRBV5-6,TRBD2,TGTGCCAGCAGCTTGTTGATAGCGGGGGGGAGAACCTACGAGCAGTACTTC,CASSLLIAGGRTYEQYF
TRBJ2-7,NA,TRBV7-9,NA,TGTGCCAGCGGATCGGCGGGAAGTATCCACGAGCAGTACTTC,CASGSAGSIHEQYF
TRBJ2-7,NA,TRBV29-1,NA,TGCAGCGTTGTCGGTACAAGAGACGAGCAGTACTTC,CSVVGTRDEQYF
TRBJ2-1,NA,TRBV2,NA,NA,CASVVGGGSSFF
TRBJ2-4,few,TRBV3-1,NA,TGTGCCAGCAGCCAAGATAACCCCATTCAGTACTTC,CASSQDNPIQYF
TRBJ1-5,NA,TRBV20-1,TRBD1,TGCAGTGCTGGACAGGGGGGGGGCAATCAGCCCCAGCATTTT,CSAGQGGGNQPQHF
TRBJ2-3,NA,TRBV7-8,NA,TGTGCCGGCAGCTTAGTGGGGGCGGGTGGCACAGATACGCAGTATTTT,CAGSLVGAGGTDTQYF
TRBJ2-7,few,TRBV20-1,NA,TGCAGTGTTTCCCCGTCGGAGTACGAGCAGTACTTC,CSVSPSEYEQYF
TRBJ1-2,NA,TRBV3-1,NA,TGTGCCAGCAGCCTAGGAGCCACCCGGGGTCGTGGCTACACCTTC,CASSLGATRGRGYTF
TRBJ2-5,NA,TRBV20-1,TRBD2,TGCAGTGCTACCAGCGGGGGGCCAAAAGAGACCCAGTACTTC,CSATSGGPKETQYF
TRBJ2-5,few,TRBV12-3/TRBV12-4,TRBD2,TGTGCCAGCAGTTTATCCGTGGGCGGGAGGGCCCCCAATGAGCAGTACTTC,CASSLSVGGRAPNEQYF
TRBJ2-7,NA,TRBV6-5,NA,TGTGCCAGCAGTTACTCCGGGACGGCCGCTTCCCACGAGCAGTACTTC,CASSYSGTAASHEQYF
TRBJ1-1,few,TRBV9,TRBD1,TGTGCCAGCAGCCGGGACAGCATCACTTCGGGCACTGAAGCTTTCTTT,CASSRDSITSGTEAFF
TRBJ1-6,NA,TRBV11-2,TRBD1,TGTGCCAGCAGCTCAGGGGGAGGCTCACCCCTCCACTTT,CASSSGGGSPLHF
TRBJ1-2,few,TRBV28,NA,TGTGCCCTCCGCGGGAAGTATGGCTACACCTTC,CALRGKYGYTF
TRBJ1-5,few,TRBV4-3,TRBD1,TGCGCCAGCAGCCAAGTCCAGGGGGCTCAGCCCCAGCATTTT,CASSQVQGAQPQHF
TRBJ2-5,few,TRBV20-1,TRBD2,TGCAGTGCTAGACGACGGACTAGCGGGAGAGGAAAGGAGACCCAGTACTTC,CSARRRTSGRGKETQYF
TRBJ2-6,few,TRBV6-5,NA,TGTGCCAGCAGTTCGTCGGGGGCGCGGTTGGGGGCCAACGTCCTGACTTTC,CASSSSGARLGANVLTF
TRBJ2-1,few,TRBV19,NA,TGTGCCAGTAGTATTGGGCACACCTCCTACAATGAGCAGTTCTTC,CASSIGHTSYNEQFF
TRBJ2-7,NA,TRBV12-3/TRBV12-4,TRBD2,TGTGCCAGCGGTTTGGGCCGACTAGCGGGAGGGACCTACGAGCAGTACTTC,CASGLGRLAGGTYEQYF
TRBJ2-7,few,TRBV15,TRBD2,TGTGCCACCAGCAGTAATATAGCGGGTGAGCAGTACTTC,CATSSNIAGEQYF
TRBJ2-4,NA,TRBV2,NA,TGTGCCAGCAGACAAAAGGGAGACCTTGCCAAAAACATTCAGTACTTC,CASRQKGDLAKNIQYF
TRBJ2-1,NA,TRBV4-3,NA,TGCGCCAGCAGCCAAGGTGTTCGACAGCCTTACAATGAGCAGTTCTTC,CASSQGVRQPYNEQFF
TRBJ2-7,few,TRBV27,TRBD1,TGTGCCAGCAGTTCCCCCGGGACAGGGCTCGACGAGCAGTACTTC,CASSSPGTGLDEQYF
TRBJ1-4,few,TRBV20-1,NA,TGCAGTGCTAACAGGCTGAATGAAAAACTGTTTTTT,CSANRLNEKLFF
TRBJ1-1,NA,TRBV7-9,NA,TGTGCCAGCAGCCACCGGACGGCTGAAGCTTTCTTT,CASSHRTAEAFF
TRBJ1-2,few,TRBV27,TRBD1,TGTGCCAGCCAGGACAGGGCCTATGGCTACACCTTC,CASQDRAYGYTF
TRBJ2-4,NA,TRBV20-1,NA,TGCAGTGCTAGAGATGGTTGGGGGGGGGCGGACATTCAGTACTTC,CSARDGWGGADIQYF
TRBJ1-1,NA,TRBV10-3,NA,TGTGCCATCAGTGAAGGTCTCAGGGAAAGGCGAGCTTTCTTT,CAISEGLRERRAFF
TRBJ2-1,NA,TRBV3-1,NA,TGTGCCAGCAGCGCCCCTACCCAACCCTACAATGAGCAGTTCTTC,CASSAPTQPYNEQFF
TRBJ1-6,few,TRBV12-3/TRBV12-4,TRBD1,TGTGCCAGCAGTCCCAGGACAGGGGTAAATTCACCCCTCCACTTT,CASSPRTGVNSPLHF
TRBJ2-7,NA,TRBV20-1,TRBD2,TGCAGTGCTGGATATGTACTAGCGGGGGCTACCTACGAGCAGTACTTC,CSAGYVLAGATYEQYF
TRBJ1-2,NA,TRBV3-1,NA,TGTGCCAGCAGCCAAAGACGGGGGTATGGCTACACCTTC,CASSQRRGYGYTF
TRBJ2-5,NA,TRBV29-1,TRBD1,TGCAGCGCTGGCAGGGGGCTCCAAGAGACCCAGTACTTC,CSAGRGLQETQYF
TRBJ1-1,few,TRBV29-1,TRBD1,TGCAGCGTTGATTATGCAGGGGGCCACACTGAAGCTTTCTTT,CSVDYAGGHTEAFF
TRBJ1-1,few,TRBV9,NA,TGTGCCAGCAGCGTAGAAGGGGGACGGAACACTGAAGCTTTCTTT,CASSVEGGRNTEAFF
TRBJ2-1,NA,TRBV6-2/TRBV6-3,NA,TGTGCCAGCACCAGGGCGGTGGGAAATGAGCAGTTCTTC,CASTRAVGNEQFF
TRBJ1-2,few,TRBV20-1,NA,TGCAGCGGTGGGACATCTGCTAACTATGGCTACACCTTC,CSGGTSANYGYTF
TRBJ1-1,NA,TRBV5-1,TRBD1,TGCGCCAGCAGCTCCCGGACAGGGGTGGACACTGAAGCTTTCTTT,CASSSRTGVDTEAFF